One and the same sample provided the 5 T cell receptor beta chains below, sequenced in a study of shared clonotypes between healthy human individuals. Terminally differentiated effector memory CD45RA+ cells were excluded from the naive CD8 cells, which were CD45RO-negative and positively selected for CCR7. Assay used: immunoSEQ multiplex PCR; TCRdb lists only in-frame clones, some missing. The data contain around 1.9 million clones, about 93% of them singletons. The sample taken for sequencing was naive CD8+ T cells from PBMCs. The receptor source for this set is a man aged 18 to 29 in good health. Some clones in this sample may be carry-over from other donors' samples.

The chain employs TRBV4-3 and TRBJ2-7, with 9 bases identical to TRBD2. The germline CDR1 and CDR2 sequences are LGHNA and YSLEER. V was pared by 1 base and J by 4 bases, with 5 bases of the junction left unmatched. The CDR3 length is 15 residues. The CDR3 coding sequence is TGCGCCAGCAGCCAAGGATCGGGACTAGCATACGAGCAGTACTTC. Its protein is CASSQGSGLAYEQYF.

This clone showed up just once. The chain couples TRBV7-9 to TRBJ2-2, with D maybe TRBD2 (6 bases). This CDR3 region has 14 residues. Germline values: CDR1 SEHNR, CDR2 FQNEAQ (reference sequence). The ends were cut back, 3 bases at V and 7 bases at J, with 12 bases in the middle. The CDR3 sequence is CASSFPKGGGELFF. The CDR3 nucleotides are TGTGCCAGCAGCTTCCCTAAGGGAGGCGGGGAGCTGTTTTTT.

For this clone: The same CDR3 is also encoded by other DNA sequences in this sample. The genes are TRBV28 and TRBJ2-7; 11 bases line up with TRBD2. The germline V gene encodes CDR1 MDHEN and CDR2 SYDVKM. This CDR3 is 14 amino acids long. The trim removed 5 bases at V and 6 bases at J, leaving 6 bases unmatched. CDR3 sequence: CASSLLAGGGEQYF. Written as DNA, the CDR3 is TGTGCCAGCAGTCTCCTAGCGGGAGGAGGCGAGCAGTACTTC.

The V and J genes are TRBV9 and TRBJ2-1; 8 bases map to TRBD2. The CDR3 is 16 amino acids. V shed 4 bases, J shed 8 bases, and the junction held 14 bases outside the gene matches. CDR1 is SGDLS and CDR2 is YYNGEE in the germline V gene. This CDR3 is CASSPPLAGGLDEQFF. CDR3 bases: TGTGCCAGCAGCCCTCCCCTCGCGGGAGGTCTGGATGAGCAGTTCTTC.

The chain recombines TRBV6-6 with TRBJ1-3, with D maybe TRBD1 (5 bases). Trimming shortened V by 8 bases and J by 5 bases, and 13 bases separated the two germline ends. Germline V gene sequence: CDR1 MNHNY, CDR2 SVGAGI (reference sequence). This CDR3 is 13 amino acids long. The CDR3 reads CASGGVLRNTIYF. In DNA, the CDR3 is TGTGCCAGCGGGGGGGTGTTGCGAAACACCATATATTTT.